The 20 T cell receptor beta chains in this list originate from one sample, sequenced in a study of CD8+CD57+ T cells in acquired aplastic anemia. According to the study, genomic DNA was the template for TCR beta VDJ and CDR3 profiling. TCRdb re-analysed the reads in MiXCR, keeping a single row per CDR3 protein. The table has 250,000 to 300,000 distinct CDR3 sequences, approximately 60% seen once; the top ten hold approximately 1.3%. Patients selected for sequencing had displayed CD8+CD57+ cell expansion by flow cytometry. Sequences were obtained from sorted CD4+, CD8+, or CD8+CD57+ T cells (not recorded which) from PBMCs. The receptors shown here come from a human donor with aplastic anemia.

Only a few counts were recorded for this clonotype. The genes are TRBV10-3 and TRBJ2-7, with a weak D call TRBD1 (6 bases). Trimming took off 4 bases at V and 3 bases at J, with 7 bases between the two ends. The V gene's germline CDR1 is ENHRY and CDR2 SYGVKD. CDR3 length equals 12 residues. The CDR3, as DNA: TGTGCCATCAGTGGGACAGACTACGAGCAGTACTTC. This sequence encodes CAISGTDYEQYF.

In nucleotides, the CDR3 is TGTGCCACCAGCAACCCAGGAACTAATGAAAAACTGTTTTTT. Translating it yields CATSNPGTNEKLFF. The chain uses TRBV15 and TRBJ1-4; D remains unclear. Trimming took 4 bases from V and 1 from J, leaving 7 bases between them. The germline V gene encodes CDR1 LNHNV and CDR2 YYDKDF (reference sequence). The CDR3 consists of 14 residues.

The V call is TRBV19, the J call TRBJ2-1, with D unresolved. Germline lookup yields CDR1 LNHDA and CDR2 SQIVND (reference sequence). The V end was cut by 5 bases, the J end by 3 bases, with 11 bases between. The length of the CDR3 is 14 residues. CDR3 loop: CASSPPDGYNEQFF. The CDR3 nucleotides are TGTGCCAGTAGTCCCCCGGACGGCTACAATGAGCAGTTCTTC.

The chain carries TRBV12-3 or TRBV12-4 and TRBJ1-1, with D perhaps matching TRBD1 (6 bases). The CDR3 covers 14 residues. The V gene lost 0 bases and the J gene lost 1 base, with 6 bases spanning the gap. The CDR3: CASSLADRNTEAFF. The CDR3 nucleotides are TGTGCCAGCAGTTTAGCGGACAGGAACACTGAAGCTTTCTTT.

Only a few counts were recorded for this clonotype. CDR3 bases: TGTGCCAGCAGCTTATATTCGGACTGGCTACAAGAGACCCAGTACTTC. Protein product: CASSLYSDWLQETQYF. V and J are TRBV7-9 and TRBJ2-5; D might be TRBD2 (5 bases). The CDR3 totals 16 residues. The V end lost 2 bases, the J end lost 2 bases, and 15 bases lay between the germline ends. CDR1 is SEHNR, CDR2 FQNEAQ, per germline (reference sequence).

This clonotype was seen only once. The chain couples TRBV24-1 to TRBJ2-2; D not resolved. This CDR3 region has 14 residues. CDR1 is KGHDR and CDR2 is SFDVKD in the germline V gene. V lost 4 bases, J lost 2 bases, and 7 bases lay in between. CDR3 nucleotide sequence: TGTGCCACCAGTGAGAGACACAACACCGGGGAGCTGTTTTTT. As protein: CATSERHNTGELFF.

Of note for this clonotype: A much more abundant neighbour one base away suggests this may be a read error. J is TRBJ2-5 and V is TRBV6-5; D possibly corresponds to TRBD2 (5 bases). From germline, CDR1 is MNHEY and CDR2 SVGAGI. CDR3 length equals 18 residues. Trimming shortened V by 7 bases and J by 2 bases, and 26 bases separated the two germline ends. In DNA, the CDR3 is TGTGCCAGCACCCCCCGAGGTCGGCTAGCTAATAGGCAAGAGACCCAGTACTTC. It specifies CASTPRGRLANRQETQYF.

This clonotype was seen many times. The J gene is TRBJ2-3, the V gene TRBV7-3; TRBD2 matches 12 bases. Germline CDR1 and CDR2: SGHTA and FQGTGA. This CDR3 is built from 17 residues. The V segment lost 2 bases and the J segment 4 bases; nucleotides outside the gene matches: 7. CDR3: CASSLSPPSGGADTQYF. In DNA form, the CDR3 reads TGTGCCAGCAGCTTATCCCCCCCTAGCGGGGGGGCAGATACGCAGTATTTT.

This clonotype was counted only a few times. V is TRBV20-1 and J is TRBJ1-6, with 9 bases that match TRBD1. Germline V gene lookup returns CDR1 DFQATT and CDR2 SNEGSKA (reference sequence). There are 16 residues in the CDR3. The ends lost 6 bases at V and 0 bases at J; junction bases unmatched: 6. The CDR3 loop is CSAPTGGSSYNSPLHF. In nucleotides, the CDR3 is TGCAGTGCGCCTACAGGGGGCAGCTCCTATAATTCACCCCTCCACTTT.

This clonotype was seen ten or more times. The gene calls are TRBV5-1 and TRBJ2-5; D possibly corresponds to TRBD2 (5 bases). The CDR3 totals 16 residues. Germline values: CDR1 SGHRS, CDR2 YFSETQ. V shed 0 bases and J shed 2 bases, with 14 bases lying between them. In DNA form, the CDR3 reads TGCGCCAGCAGCTTGGGGGTAGCGCAACCGCAAGAGACCCAGTACTTC. This translates into CASSLGVAQPQETQYF.

At least ten counts were recorded for this clonotype. The rearrangement uses TRBV20-1 and TRBJ2-5; D might be TRBD2 (7 bases). Germline-derived CDR1 and CDR2 are DFQATT and SNEGSKA (reference sequence). CDR3 size: 14 residues. V was cut by 1 base and J by 1 base, with 10 bases left in between. This chain's CDR3 is CSARVGGPQETQYF. The CDR3 DNA is TGCAGTGCTAGAGTGGGGGGGCCCCAAGAGACCCAGTACTTC.

This clonotype was seen many times. The V gene is TRBV3-1, the J gene TRBJ2-2, with TRBD2 matching over 11 bases. Trimming at V came to 6 bases and at J to 4 bases, leaving 4 bases not matched to a gene. This CDR3 has 15 residues. CDR1 LGHDT and CDR2 YNNKEL come from the germline V gene (reference sequence). The CDR3 loop is CASSRLAGSTGELFF. In DNA, the CDR3 is TGTGCCAGCAGTCGACTAGCGGGGAGCACCGGGGAGCTGTTTTTT.

The rearrangement joins TRBV20-1 to TRBJ1-5; TRBD1 is a possible D gene (6 bases). The germline V gene encodes CDR1 DFQATT and CDR2 SNEGSKA (reference sequence). The V and J ends lost 1 base and 5 bases respectively, with 9 bases between them. This CDR3 contains 13 residues. The DNA for the CDR3 is TGCAGTGCTAGAGCGTCAGGGGATCAGCCCCAGCATTTT. Its protein product is CSARASGDQPQHF.

This chain links TRBV7-8 with TRBJ2-7; 9 bases fit TRBD1. V lost 5 bases to trimming and J lost 6 bases; unmatched junction nucleotides: 8. CDR3 size: 14 residues. Per the germline V gene, CDR1 is SGHVS and CDR2 is FQNEAQ. The CDR3 nucleotides are TGTGCCAGCAGCACCGGGACAGGGCTGGGCGAGCAGTACTTC. As protein: CASSTGTGLGEQYF.

This clonotype was recorded many times. The rearrangement uses TRBV5-4 and TRBJ2-1; TRBD2 might be the D (7 bases). With 7 bases removed from V and 4 bases from J, the gap between germline ends came to 21 bases. CDR1 and CDR2 (germline): SGHNT, YYREEE (reference sequence). CDR3 length: 16 residues. Here the CDR3 DNA reads TGTGCCAGCTCTGCCCGTGGGGGGGCCGTGTACAATGAGCAGTTCTTC. Protein sequence: CASSARGGAVYNEQFF.

V and J are TRBV6-5 and TRBJ1-6; maybe TRBD1 (5 bases). The CDR3 has 12 residues. Germline CDR1 reads MNHEY; CDR2 reads SVGAGI. V was clipped by 9 bases and J by 8 bases, with 11 bases between them. The CDR3 spells CASQGTDSPLHF. The CDR3 bases are TGTGCCAGTCAGGGTACGGATTCACCCCTCCACTTT.

This clonotype has more than one count but fewer than ten. The V and J genes are TRBV7-3 and TRBJ1-1, with D hard to call. The CDR3 extends over 15 amino acids. V was clipped by 1 base and J by 1 base, with 10 bases between them. Looked up from germline, CDR1 is SGHTA and CDR2 is FQGTGA. The DNA of the CDR3 is TGTGCCAGCAGCTTAATCCTGGTCGGGAACACTGAAGCTTTCTTT. It yields the protein CASSLILVGNTEAFF.

V gene TRBV24-1 combines with J gene TRBJ2-1; 13 bases are a match to TRBD2. V gave up 5 bases and J gave up 6 bases; unmatched junction bases: 6. The length of the CDR3 is 16 residues. Germline assignment: CDR1 KGHDR and CDR2 SFDVKD. The CDR3 coding sequence is TGTGCCACCAGTGGGACTAGCGGGAGTTTTGGCAATGAGCAGTTCTTC. Translating gives CATSGTSGSFGNEQFF.

This clonotype was recorded at least ten times. The chain couples TRBV5-1 to TRBJ1-2; 7 nucleotides agree with TRBD1. V trimming: 4 bases; J trimming: 4 bases; junction bases outside the gene matches: 13. The CDR3 loop spans 16 amino acids. Per the germline V gene, CDR1 is SGHRS and CDR2 is YFSETQ. CDR3 in amino acids: CASSIGQDSSFYGYTF. CDR3 nucleotide sequence: TGCGCCAGCAGCATAGGACAGGACAGTTCCTTCTATGGCTACACCTTC.

This chain uses TRBV25-1 with TRBJ2-2, with D tentatively TRBD2 (6 bases). CDR3 length equals 14 residues. Trimming removed 3 bases from V and 2 bases from J, with 7 bases in between. The germline V gene has CDR1 MGHDK and CDR2 SYGVNS. CDR3 in DNA: TGTGCCAGCAGTGAGGGAGGAAACACCGGGGAGCTGTTTTTT. Amino acids: CASSEGGNTGELFF.